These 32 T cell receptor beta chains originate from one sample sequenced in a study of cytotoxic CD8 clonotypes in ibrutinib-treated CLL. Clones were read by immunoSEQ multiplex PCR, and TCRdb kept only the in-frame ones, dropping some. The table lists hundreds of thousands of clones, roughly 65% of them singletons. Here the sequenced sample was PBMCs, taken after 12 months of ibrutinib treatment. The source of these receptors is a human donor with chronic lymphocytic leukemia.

The CDR3 here is CASSPPQGRETQYF. CDR3 bases: TGCGCCAGCAGCCCACCACAGGGTCGAGAGACCCAGTACTTC. The J gene is TRBJ2-5, the V gene TRBV5-1; D might be TRBD1 (6 bases). Trimming removed 4 bases from V and 4 bases from J, with 14 bases in between. Germline V gene sequence: CDR1 SGHRS, CDR2 YFSETQ. CDR3 length: 14 amino acids.

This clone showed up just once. CDR3 in amino acids: CASSGPGRSNTEAFF. CDR3 DNA sequence: TGTGCCAGCAGTGGCCCCGGACGGTCTAACACTGAAGCTTTCTTT. This rearrangement joins TRBV27 to TRBJ1-1; D is unclear. Per germline, CDR1 MNHEY and CDR2 SMNVEV (reference sequence). CDR3 size: 15 residues. Trimming removed 5 bases from V and 2 bases from J, with 15 bases in between.

The CDR3 protein is CSVEAVNEQFF. In DNA form, the CDR3 reads TGCAGCGTTGAGGCGGTCAATGAGCAGTTCTTC. The chain couples TRBV29-1 to TRBJ2-1, with D unclear. The V gene's germline CDR1 is SQVTM and CDR2 ANQGSEA. This CDR3 has 11 residues. V lost 3 bases to trimming and J lost 6 bases, with 6 bases between them.

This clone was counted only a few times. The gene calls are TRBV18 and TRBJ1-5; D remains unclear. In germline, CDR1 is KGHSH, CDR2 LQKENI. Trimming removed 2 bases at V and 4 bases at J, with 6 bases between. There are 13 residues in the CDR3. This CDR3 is CASSPDQNQPQHF. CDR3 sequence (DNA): TGTGCCAGCTCACCAGACCAGAATCAGCCCCAGCATTTT.

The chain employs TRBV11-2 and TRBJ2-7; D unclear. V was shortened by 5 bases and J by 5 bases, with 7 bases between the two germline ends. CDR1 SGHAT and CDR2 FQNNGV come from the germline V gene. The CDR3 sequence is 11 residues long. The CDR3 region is CASSRTHEQYF. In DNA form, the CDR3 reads TGTGCCAGCAGCAGGACCCACGAGCAGTACTTC.

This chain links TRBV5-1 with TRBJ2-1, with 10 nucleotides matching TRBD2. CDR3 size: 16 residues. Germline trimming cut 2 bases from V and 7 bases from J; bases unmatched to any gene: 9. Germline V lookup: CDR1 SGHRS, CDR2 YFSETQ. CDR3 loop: CASSLAVAGGGNEQFF. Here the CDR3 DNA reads TGCGCCAGCAGCTTAGCGGTAGCGGGGGGCGGTAATGAGCAGTTCTTC.

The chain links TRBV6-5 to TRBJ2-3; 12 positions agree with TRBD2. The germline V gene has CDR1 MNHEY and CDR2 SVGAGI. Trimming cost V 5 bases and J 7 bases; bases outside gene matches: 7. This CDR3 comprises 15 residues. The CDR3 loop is CASSKVLAGGNTQYF. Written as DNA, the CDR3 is TGTGCCAGCAGTAAGGTCCTAGCGGGAGGGAATACGCAGTATTTT.

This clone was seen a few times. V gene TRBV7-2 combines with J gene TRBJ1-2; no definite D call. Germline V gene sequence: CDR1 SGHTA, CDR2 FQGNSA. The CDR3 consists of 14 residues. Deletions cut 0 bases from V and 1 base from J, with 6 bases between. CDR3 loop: CASSLATINYGYTF. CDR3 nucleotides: TGTGCCAGCAGCTTAGCCACAATTAACTATGGCTACACCTTC. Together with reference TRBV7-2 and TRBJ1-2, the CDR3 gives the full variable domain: GAGVSQSPSNKVTEKGKDVELRCDPISGHTALYWYRQSLGQGLEFLIYFQGNSAPDKSGLPSDRFSAERTGGSVSTLTIQRTQQEDSAVYLCASSLATINYGYTFGSGTRLTVV.

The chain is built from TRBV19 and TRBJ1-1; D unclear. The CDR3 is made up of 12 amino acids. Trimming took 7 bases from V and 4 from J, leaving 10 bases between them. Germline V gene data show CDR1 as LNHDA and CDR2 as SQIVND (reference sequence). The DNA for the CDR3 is TGTGCCAGTAAACTCCGGGGCACTGAAGCTTTCTTT. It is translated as CASKLRGTEAFF. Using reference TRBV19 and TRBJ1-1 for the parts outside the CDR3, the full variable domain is DGGITQSPKYLFRKEGQNVTLSCEQNLNHDAMYWYRQDPGQGLRLIYYSQIVNDFQKGDIAEGYSVSREKKESFPLTVTSAQKNPTAFYLCASKLRGTEAFFGQGTRLTVV.

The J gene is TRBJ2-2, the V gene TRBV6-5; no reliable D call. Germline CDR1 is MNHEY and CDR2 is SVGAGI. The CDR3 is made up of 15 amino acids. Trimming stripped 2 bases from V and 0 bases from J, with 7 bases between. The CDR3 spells CASSYRQTNTGELFF. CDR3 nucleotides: TGTGCCAGCAGTTACCGGCAGACGAACACCGGGGAGCTGTTTTTT.

The CDR3 loop is CASSVLAITEAFF. In nucleotides, the CDR3 is TGTGCCAGCAGCGTATTGGCTATCACTGAAGCTTTCTTT. The chain combines TRBV9 with TRBJ1-1, with D hard to call. In germline, CDR1 is SGDLS, CDR2 YYNGEE. The CDR3 extends over 13 amino acids. V dropped 1 base and J dropped 4 bases, with 8 bases sitting between them.

CDR3 sequence: CASTDDKGGTEAFF. The CDR3 coding sequence is TGTGCCAGCACCGACGACAAAGGAGGAACTGAAGCTTTCTTT. This sequence joins TRBV7-9 and TRBJ1-1; D is undetermined. This CDR3 is built from 14 residues. Trimming took off 7 bases at V and 5 bases at J, with 17 bases between the two ends. The germline CDR1 and CDR2 sequences are SEHNR and FQNEAQ (reference sequence).

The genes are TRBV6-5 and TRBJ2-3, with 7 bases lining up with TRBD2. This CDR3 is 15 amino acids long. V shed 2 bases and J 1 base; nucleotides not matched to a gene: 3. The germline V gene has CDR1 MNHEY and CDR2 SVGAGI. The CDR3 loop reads CASSYGGSGTDTQYF. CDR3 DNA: TGTGCCAGCAGTTACGGCGGGAGCGGCACAGATACGCAGTATTTT.

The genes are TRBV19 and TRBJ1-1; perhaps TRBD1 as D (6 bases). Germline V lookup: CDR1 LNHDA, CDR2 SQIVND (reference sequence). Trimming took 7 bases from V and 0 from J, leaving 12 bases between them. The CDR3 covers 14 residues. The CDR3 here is CASIKGELNTEAFF. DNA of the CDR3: TGTGCCAGTATAAAGGGGGAACTGAACACTGAAGCTTTCTTT.

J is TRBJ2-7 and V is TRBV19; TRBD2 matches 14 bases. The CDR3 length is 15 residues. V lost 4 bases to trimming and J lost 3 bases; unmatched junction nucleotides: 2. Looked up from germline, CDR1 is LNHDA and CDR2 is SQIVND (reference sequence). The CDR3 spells CASSRLAGGSYEQYF. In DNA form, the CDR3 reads TGTGCCAGTAGTAGACTAGCGGGAGGGAGCTACGAGCAGTACTTC.

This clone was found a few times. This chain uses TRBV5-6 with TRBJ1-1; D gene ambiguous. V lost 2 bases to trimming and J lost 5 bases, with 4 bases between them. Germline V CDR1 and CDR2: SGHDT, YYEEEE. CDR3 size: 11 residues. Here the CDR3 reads CASSFLTEAFF. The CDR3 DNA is TGTGCCAGCAGCTTCTTAACTGAAGCTTTCTTT.

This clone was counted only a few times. The CDR3: CASSYGYGEGDTQYF. The CDR3 DNA reads as TGTGCCAGCAGTTACGGGTACGGGGAAGGAGATACGCAGTATTTT. The rearrangement joins TRBV6-5 to TRBJ2-3; D is perhaps TRBD2 (5 bases). The ends were cut back, 2 bases at V and 5 bases at J, with 14 bases in the middle. The CDR3 runs to 15 residues. The V gene's germline CDR1 is MNHEY and CDR2 SVGAGI.

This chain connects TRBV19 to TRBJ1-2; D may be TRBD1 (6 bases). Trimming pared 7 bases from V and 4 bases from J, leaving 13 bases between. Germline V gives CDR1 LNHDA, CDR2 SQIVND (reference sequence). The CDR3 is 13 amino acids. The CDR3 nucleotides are TGTGCCAGTACCCCGACAGGAGCCTATGGCTACACCTTC. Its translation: CASTPTGAYGYTF.

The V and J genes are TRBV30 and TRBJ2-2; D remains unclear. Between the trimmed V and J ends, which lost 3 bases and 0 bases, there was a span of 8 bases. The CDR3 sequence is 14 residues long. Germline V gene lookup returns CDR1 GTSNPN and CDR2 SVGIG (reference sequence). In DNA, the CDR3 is TGTGCCTGGAGGGGGTTCGCGAACACCGGGGAGCTGTTTTTT. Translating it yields CAWRGFANTGELFF. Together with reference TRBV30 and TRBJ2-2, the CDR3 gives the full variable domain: SQTIHQWPATLVQPVGSPLSLECTVEGTSNPNLYWYRQAAGRGLQLLFYSVGIGQISSEVPQNLSASRPQDRQFILSSKKLLLSDSGFYLCAWRGFANTGELFFGEGSRLTVL.

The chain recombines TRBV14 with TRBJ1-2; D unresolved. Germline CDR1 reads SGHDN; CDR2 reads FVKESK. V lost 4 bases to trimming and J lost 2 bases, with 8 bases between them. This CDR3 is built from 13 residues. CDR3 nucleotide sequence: TGTGCCAGCAGCCTGGACGGGAACTATGGCTACACCTTC. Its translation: CASSLDGNYGYTF.

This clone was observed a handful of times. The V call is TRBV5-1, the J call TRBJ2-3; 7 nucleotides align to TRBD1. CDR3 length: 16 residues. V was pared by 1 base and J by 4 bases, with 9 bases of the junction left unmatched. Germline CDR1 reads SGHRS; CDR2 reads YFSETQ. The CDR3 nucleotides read TGCGCCAGCAGCTTGATAGGGGGCGCACGGTCAGATACGCAGTATTTT. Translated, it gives CASSLIGGARSDTQYF.

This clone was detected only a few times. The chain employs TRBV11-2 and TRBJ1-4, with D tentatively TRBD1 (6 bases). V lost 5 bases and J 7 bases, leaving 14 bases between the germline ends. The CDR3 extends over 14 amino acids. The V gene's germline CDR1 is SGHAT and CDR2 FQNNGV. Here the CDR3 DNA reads TGTGCCAGCAGCCTGGGGGCAAGCTTTGAAAAACTGTTTTTT. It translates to CASSLGASFEKLFF.

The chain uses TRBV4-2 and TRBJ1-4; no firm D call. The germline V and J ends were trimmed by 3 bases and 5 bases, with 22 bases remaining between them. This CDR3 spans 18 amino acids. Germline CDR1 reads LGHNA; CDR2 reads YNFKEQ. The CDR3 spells CASSQTNLRRGINEKLFF. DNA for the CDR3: TGTGCCAGCAGCCAGACAAACTTACGACGGGGTATCAATGAAAAACTGTTTTTT.

CDR3: CASRGAGGFTDTQYF. In DNA, the CDR3 is TGTGCCAGCAGGGGAGCGGGGGGATTCACAGATACGCAGTATTTT. The chain has TRBV6-1 and TRBJ2-3; TRBD2 matches 9 bases. CDR1 MNHNS and CDR2 SASEGT come from the germline V gene. V was clipped by 6 bases and J by 2 bases; unmatched bases: 6. This CDR3 is 15 amino acids long.

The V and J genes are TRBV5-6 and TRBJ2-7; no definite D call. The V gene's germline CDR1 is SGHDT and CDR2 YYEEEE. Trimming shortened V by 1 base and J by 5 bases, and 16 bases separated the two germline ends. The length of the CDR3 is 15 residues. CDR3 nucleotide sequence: TGTGCCAGCAGCTTGATCCCAAGGTATGACCACGAGCAGTACTTC. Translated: CASSLIPRYDHEQYF.

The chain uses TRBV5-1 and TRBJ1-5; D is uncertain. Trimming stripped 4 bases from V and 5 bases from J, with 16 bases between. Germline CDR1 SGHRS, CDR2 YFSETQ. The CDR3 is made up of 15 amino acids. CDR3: CASSPPTDHHQPQHF. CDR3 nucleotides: TGCGCCAGCAGCCCCCCCACAGATCACCATCAGCCCCAGCATTTT.

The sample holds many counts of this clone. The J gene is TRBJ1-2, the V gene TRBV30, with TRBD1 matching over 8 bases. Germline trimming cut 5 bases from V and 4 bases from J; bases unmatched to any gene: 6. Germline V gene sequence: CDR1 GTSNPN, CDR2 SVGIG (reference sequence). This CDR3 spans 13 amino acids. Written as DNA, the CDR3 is TGTGCCTGGGGCCGGGACAGGCCCTATGGCTACACCTTC. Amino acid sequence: CAWGRDRPYGYTF.

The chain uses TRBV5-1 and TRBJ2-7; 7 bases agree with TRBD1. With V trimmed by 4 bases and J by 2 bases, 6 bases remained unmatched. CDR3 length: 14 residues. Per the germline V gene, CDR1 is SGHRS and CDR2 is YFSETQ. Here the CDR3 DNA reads TGCGCCAGCAGCATCGGGACAGACGCCTACGAGCAGTACTTC. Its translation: CASSIGTDAYEQYF.

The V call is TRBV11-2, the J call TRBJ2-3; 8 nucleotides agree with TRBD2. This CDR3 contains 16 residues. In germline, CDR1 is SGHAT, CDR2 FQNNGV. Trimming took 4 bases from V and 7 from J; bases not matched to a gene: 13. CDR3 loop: CASSSVHSGVANTQYF. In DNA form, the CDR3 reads TGTGCCAGCAGCTCCGTGCATAGCGGGGTGGCGAATACGCAGTATTTT. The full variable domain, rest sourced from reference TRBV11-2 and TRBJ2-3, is EAGVAQSPRYKIIEKRQSVAFWCNPISGHATLYWYQQILGQGPKLLIQFQNNGVVDDSQLPKDRFSAERLKGVDSTLKIQPAKLEDSAVYLCASSSVHSGVANTQYFGPGTRLTVL.

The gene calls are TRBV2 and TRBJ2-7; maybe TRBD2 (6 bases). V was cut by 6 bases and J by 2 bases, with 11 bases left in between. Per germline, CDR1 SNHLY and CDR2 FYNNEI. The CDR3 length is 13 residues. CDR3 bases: TGTGCCAGCAGGGAGGGCAGGCCCTACGAGCAGTACTTC. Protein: CASREGRPYEQYF.

CDR3 bases: TGTGCCAGCAGTTTGCCCGGGACAGGGTTGGGCTACACCTTC. Encoded protein: CASSLPGTGLGYTF. The chain recombines TRBV28 with TRBJ1-2; the match to TRBD1 covers 9 bases. V lost 3 bases, J lost 8 bases, and 7 bases stayed unmatched. The CDR3 extends over 14 amino acids. Germline V gene data show CDR1 as MDHEN and CDR2 as SYDVKM.

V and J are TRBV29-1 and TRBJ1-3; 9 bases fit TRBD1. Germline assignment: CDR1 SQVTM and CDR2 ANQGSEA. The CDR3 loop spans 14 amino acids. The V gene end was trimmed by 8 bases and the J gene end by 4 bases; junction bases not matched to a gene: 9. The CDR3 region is CSCSDRGNGNTIYF. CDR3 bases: TGCAGCTGTTCTGACAGGGGGAACGGAAACACCATATATTTT.